This T cell receptor (beta chain) was documented in a study of control samples from healthy donors and cancer patients. The assay was immunoSEQ multiplex PCR, and TCRdb's table has in-frame clones only and misses some. Of about 71,000 clones detected, roughly 91% appear once; the ten largest clones hold 15% to 20%. The ends were cut back, 2 bases at V and 0 bases at J, with 14 bases in the middle. Germline V gene lookup returns CDR1 SGHAT and CDR2 FQNNGV. The CDR3 contains 16 residues. The chain couples TRBV11-2 to TRBJ2-7; either TRBD1 or TRBD2 may fit D (5 bases each). The TCR originated in a man in his fifties or sixties with lung cancer. Sequencing was carried out using PBMCs. DNA for the CDR3: TGTGCCAGCAGCTTATACGGGGACCGAAACTCCTACGAGCAGTACTTC. Its translation is CASSLYGDRNSYEQYF.